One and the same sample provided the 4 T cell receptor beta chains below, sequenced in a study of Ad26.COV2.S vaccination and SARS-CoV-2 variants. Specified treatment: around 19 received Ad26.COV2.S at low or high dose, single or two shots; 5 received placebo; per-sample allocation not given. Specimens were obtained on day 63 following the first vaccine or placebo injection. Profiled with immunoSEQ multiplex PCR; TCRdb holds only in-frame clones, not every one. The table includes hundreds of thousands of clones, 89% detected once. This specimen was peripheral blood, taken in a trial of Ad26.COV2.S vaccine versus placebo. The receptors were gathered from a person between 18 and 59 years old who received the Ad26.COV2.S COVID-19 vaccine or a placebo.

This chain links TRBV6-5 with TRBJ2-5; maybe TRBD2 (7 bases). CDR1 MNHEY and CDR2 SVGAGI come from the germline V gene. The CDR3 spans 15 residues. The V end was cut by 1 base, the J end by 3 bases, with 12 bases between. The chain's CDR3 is CASSYLGGAEETQYF. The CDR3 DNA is TGTGCCAGCAGTTACTTAGGGGGGGCCGAAGAGACCCAGTACTTC.

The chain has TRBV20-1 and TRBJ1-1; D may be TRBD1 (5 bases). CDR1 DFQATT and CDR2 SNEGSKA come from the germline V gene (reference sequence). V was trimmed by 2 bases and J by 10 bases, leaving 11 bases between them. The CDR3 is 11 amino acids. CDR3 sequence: CSARSGWRAFF. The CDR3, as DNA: TGCAGTGCTAGATCAGGGTGGCGAGCTTTCTTT.

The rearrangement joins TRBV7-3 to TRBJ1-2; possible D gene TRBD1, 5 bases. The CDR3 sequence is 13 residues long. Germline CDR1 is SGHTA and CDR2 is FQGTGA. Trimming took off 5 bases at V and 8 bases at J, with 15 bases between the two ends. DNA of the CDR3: TGTGCCAGCAGCCCCCTTGGGGGTGGGGGCTACACCTTC. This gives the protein CASSPLGGGGYTF.

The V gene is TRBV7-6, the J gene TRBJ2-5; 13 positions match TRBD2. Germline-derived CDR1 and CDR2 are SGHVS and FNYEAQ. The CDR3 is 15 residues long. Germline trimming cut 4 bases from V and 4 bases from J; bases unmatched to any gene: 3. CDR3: CASSSRTSGGETQYF. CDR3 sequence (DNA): TGTGCCAGCAGCTCCAGGACTAGCGGGGGAGAGACCCAGTACTTC. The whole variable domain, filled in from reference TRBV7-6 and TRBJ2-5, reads GAGVSQSPRYKVTKRGQDVALRCDPISGHVSLYWYRQALGQGPEFLTYFNYEAQQDKSGLPNDRFSAERPEGSISTLTIQRTEQRDSAMYRCASSSRTSGGETQYFGPGTRLLVL.